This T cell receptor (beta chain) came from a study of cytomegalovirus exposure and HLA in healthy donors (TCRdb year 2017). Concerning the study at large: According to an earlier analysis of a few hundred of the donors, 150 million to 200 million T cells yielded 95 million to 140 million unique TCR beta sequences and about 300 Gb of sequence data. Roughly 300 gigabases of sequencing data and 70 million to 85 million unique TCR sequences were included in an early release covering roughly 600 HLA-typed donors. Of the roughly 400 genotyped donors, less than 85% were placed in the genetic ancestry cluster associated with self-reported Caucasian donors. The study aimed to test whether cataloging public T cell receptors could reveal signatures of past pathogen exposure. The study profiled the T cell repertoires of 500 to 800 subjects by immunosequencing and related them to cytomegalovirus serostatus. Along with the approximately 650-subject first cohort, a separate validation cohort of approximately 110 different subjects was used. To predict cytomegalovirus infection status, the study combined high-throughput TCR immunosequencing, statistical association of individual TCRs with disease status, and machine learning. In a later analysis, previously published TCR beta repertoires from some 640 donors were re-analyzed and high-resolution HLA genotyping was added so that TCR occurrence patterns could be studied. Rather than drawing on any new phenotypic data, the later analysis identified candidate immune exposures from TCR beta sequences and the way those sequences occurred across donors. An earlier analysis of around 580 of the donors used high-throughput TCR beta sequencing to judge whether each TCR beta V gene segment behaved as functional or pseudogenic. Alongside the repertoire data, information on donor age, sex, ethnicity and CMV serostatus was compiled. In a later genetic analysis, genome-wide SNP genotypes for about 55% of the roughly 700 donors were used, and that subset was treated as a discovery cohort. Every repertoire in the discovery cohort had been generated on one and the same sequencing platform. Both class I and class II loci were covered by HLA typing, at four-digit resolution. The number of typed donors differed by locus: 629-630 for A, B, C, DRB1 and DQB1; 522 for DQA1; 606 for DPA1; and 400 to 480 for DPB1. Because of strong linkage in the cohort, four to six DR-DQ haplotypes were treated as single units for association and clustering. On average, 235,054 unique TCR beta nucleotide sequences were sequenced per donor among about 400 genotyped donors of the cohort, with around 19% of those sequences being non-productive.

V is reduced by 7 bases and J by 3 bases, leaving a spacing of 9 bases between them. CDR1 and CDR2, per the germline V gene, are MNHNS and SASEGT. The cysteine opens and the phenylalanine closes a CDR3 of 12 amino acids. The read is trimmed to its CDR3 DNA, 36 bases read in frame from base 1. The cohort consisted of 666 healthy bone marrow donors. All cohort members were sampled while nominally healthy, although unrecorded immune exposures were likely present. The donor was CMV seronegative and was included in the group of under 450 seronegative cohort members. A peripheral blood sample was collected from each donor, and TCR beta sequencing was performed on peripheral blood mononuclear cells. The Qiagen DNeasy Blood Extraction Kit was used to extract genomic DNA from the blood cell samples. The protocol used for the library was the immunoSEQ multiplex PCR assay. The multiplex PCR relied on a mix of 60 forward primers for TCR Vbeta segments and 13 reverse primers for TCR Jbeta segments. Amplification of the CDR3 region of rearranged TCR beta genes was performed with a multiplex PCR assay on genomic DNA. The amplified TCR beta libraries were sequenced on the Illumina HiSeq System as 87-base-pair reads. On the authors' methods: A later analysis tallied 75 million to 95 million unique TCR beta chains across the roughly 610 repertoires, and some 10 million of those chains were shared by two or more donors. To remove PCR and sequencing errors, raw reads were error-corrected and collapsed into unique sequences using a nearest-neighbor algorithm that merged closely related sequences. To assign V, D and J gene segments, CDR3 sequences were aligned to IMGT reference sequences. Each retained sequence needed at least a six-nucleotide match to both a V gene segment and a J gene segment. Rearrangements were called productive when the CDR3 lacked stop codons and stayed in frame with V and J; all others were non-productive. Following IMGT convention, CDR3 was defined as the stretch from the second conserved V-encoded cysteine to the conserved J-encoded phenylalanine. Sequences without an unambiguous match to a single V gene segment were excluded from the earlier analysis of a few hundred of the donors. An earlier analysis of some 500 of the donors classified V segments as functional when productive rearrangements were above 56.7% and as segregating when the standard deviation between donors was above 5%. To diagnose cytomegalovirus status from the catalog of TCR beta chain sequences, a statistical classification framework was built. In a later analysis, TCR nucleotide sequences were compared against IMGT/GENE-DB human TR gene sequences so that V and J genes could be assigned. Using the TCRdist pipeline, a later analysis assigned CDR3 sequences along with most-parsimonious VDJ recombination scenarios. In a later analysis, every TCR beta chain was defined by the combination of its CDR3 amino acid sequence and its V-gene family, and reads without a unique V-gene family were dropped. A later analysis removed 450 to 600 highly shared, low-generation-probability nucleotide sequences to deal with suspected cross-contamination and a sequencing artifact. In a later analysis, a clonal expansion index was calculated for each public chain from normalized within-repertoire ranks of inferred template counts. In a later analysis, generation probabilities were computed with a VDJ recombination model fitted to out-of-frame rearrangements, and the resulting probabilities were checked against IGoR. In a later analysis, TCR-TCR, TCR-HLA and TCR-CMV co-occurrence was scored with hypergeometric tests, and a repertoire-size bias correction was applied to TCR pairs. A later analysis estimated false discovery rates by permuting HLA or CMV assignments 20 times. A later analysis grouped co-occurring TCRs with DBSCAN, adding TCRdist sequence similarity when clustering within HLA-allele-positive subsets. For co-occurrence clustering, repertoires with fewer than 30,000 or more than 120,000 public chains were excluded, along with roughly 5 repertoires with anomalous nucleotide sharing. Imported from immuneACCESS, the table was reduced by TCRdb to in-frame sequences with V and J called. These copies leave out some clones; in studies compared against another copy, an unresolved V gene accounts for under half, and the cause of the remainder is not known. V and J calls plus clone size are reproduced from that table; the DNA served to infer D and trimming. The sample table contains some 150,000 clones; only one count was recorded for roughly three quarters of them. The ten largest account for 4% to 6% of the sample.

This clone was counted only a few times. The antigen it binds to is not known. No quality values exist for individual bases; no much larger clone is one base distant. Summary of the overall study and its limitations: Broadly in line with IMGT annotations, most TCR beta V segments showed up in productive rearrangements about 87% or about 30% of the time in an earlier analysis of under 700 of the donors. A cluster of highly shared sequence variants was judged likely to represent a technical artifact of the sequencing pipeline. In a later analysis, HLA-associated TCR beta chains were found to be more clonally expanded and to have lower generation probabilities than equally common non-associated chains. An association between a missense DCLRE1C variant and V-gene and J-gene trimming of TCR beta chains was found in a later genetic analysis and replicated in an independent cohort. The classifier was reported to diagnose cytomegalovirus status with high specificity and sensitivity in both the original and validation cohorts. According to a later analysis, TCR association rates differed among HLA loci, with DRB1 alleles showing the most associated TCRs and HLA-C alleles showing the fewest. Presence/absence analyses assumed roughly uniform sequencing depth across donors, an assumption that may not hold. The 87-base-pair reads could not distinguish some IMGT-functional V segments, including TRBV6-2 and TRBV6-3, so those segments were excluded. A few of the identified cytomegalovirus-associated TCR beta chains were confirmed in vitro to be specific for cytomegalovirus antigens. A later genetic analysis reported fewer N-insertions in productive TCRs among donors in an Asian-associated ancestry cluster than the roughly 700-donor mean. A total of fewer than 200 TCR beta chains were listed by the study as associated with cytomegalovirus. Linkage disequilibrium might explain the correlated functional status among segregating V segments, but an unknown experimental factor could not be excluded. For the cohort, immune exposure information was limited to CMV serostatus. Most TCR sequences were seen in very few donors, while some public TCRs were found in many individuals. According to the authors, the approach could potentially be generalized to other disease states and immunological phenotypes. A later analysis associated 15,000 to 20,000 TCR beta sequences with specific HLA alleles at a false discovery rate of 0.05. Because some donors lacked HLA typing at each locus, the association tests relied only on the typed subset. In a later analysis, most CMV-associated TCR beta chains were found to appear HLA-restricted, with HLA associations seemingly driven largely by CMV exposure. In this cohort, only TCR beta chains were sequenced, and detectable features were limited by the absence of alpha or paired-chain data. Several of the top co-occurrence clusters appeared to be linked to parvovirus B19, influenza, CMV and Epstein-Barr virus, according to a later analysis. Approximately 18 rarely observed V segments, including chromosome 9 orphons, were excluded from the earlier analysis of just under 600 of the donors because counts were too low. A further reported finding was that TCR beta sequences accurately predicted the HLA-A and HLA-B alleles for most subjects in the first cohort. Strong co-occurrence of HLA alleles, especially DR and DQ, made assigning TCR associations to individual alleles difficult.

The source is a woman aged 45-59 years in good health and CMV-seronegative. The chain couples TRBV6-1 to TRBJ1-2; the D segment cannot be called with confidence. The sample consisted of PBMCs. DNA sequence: TGTGCCAGCACCGGGGATTACTATGGCTACACCTTC. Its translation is CASTGDYYGYTF.